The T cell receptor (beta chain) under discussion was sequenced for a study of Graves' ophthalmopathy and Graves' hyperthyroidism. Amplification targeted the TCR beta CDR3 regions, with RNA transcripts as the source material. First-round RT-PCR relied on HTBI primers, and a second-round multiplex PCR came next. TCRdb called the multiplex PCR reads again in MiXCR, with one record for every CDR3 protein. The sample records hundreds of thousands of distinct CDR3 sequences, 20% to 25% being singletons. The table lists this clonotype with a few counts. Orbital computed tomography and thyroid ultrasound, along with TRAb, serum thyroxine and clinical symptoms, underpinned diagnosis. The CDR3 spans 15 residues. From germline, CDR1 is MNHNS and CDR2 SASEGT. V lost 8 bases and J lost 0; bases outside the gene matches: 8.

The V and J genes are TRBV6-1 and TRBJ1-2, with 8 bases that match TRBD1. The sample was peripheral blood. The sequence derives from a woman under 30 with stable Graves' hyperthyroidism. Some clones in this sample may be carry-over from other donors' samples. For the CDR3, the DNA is TGTGCCAGCCGACAGGGGAGCGTACCTAACTATGGCTACACCTTC. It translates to CASRQGSVPNYGYTF.